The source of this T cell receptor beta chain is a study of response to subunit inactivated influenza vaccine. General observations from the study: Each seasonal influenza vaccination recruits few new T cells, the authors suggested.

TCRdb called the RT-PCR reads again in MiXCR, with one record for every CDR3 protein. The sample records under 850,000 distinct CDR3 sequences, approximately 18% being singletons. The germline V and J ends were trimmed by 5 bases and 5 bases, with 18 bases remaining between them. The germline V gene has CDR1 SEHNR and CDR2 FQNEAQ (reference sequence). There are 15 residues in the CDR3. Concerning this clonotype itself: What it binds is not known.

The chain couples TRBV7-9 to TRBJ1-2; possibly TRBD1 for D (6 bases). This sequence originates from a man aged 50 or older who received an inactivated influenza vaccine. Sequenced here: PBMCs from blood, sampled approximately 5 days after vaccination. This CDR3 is CASSIDGGREYGYTF. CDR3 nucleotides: TGTGCCAGCAGCATAGACGGGGGGCGTGAGTATGGCTACACCTTC.